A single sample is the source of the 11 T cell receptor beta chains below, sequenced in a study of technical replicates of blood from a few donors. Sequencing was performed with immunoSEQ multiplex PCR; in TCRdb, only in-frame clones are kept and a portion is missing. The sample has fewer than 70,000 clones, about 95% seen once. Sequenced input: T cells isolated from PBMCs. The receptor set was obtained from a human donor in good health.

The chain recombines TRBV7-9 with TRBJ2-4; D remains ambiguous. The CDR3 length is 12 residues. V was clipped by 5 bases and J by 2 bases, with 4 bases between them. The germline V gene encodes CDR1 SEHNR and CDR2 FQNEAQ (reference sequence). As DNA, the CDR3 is TGTGCCAGCAGCCCCTCCAAAAACATTCAGTACTTC. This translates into CASSPSKNIQYF.

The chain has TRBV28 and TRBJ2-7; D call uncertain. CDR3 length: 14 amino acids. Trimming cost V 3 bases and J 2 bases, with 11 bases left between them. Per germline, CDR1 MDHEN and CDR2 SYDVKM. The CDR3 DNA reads TGTGCCAGCAGTTTTCTGGCCGATCCCTACGAGCAGTACTTC. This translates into CASSFLADPYEQYF. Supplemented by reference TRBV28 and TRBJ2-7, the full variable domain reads DVKVTQSSRYLVKRTGEKVFLECVQDMDHENMFWYRQDPGLGLRLIYFSYDVKMKEKGDIPEGYSVSREKKERFSLILESASTNQTSMYLCASSFLADPYEQYFGPGTRLTVT.

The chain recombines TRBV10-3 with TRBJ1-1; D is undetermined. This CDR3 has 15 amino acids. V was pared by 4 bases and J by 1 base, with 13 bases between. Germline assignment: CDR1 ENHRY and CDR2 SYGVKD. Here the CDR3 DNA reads TGTGCCATCAGTGCGATAGACACCCAGAACACTGAAGCTTTCTTT. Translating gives CAISAIDTQNTEAFF.

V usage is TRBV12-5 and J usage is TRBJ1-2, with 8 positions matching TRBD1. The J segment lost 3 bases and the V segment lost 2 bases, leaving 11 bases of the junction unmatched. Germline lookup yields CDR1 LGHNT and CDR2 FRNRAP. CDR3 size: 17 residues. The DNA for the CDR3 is TGTGCTAGTGGTTTGCCCCATAAACAGGGGGGAGACTATGGCTACACCTTC. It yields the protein CASGLPHKQGGDYGYTF.

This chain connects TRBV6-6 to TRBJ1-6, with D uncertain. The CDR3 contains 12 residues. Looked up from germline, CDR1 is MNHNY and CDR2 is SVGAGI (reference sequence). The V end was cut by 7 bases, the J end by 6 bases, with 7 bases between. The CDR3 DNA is TGTGCCAGCACGGGAGCTAATTCACCCCTCCACTTT. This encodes CASTGANSPLHF.

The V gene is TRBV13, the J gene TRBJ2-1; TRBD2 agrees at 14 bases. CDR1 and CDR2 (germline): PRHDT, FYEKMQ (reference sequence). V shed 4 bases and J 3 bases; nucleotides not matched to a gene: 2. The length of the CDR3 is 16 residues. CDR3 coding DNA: TGTGCCAGCAGCTGGACTAGCGGGGGGATCTACAATGAGCAGTTCTTC. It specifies CASSWTSGGIYNEQFF.

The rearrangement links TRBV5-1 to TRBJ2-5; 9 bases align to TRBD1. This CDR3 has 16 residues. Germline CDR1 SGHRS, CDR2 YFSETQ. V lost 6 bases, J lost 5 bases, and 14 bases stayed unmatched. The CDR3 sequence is CASMLISGTGTETQYF. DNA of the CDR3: TGCGCCAGCATGTTAATTTCCGGGACAGGGACGGAGACCCAGTACTTC.

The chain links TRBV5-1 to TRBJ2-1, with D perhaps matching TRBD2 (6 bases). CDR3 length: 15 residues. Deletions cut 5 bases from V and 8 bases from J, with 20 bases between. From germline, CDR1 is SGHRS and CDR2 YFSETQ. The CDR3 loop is CASRRTEWEEDEQFF. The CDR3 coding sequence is TGCGCCAGCAGGAGAACGGAGTGGGAGGAGGATGAGCAGTTCTTC.

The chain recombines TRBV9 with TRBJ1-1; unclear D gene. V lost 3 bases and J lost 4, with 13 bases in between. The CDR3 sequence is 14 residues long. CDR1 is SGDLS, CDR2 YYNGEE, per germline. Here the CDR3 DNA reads TGTGCCAGCAGCGAATCGACTAGGGTCACTGAAGCTTTCTTT. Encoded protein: CASSESTRVTEAFF.

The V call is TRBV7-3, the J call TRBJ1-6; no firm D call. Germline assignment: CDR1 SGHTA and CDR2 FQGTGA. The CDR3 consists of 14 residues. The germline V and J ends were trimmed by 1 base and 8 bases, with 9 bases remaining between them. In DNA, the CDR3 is TGTGCCAGCAGCTTAAGCTACGGGGATTCACCCCTCCACTTT. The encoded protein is CASSLSYGDSPLHF.

CDR3 amino acids: CASSPALAGGLLGETQYF. The CDR3 DNA is TGTGCCAGCAGCCCCGCCCTAGCGGGAGGGTTATTGGGAGAGACCCAGTACTTC. The V gene is TRBV28, the J gene TRBJ2-5; the match to TRBD2 covers 12 bases. Trimming at V came to 6 bases and at J to 4 bases, leaving 15 bases not matched to a gene. Germline V gene sequence: CDR1 MDHEN, CDR2 SYDVKM. CDR3 length: 18 residues.